A single sample gave rise to the 12 T cell receptor beta chains below, sequenced in a study of shared T cell receptors in the human thymus. Sequenced by immunoSEQ multiplex PCR; TCRdb stores in-frame clones only, minus some. Of about 380,000 clones in the sample, over 90% are singletons; the top ten hold around 0.018%. Sequenced: thymocytes. The origin of the receptors is a human donor.

The chain links TRBV28 to TRBJ2-2, with 10 bases that match TRBD1. The V segment lost 6 bases and the J segment 3 bases; nucleotides outside the gene matches: 16. Germline CDR1 reads MDHEN; CDR2 reads SYDVKM. The CDR3 loop spans 19 amino acids. CDR3 sequence: CASRAQLGQGRPDTGELFF. The DNA of the CDR3 is TGTGCCAGCAGGGCCCAATTGGGACAGGGGCGACCTGACACCGGGGAGCTGTTTTTT.

This sequence joins TRBV5-5 and TRBJ2-1; TRBD1 matches at 9 bases. The CDR3 has 15 residues. With V trimmed by 4 bases and J by 5 bases, 7 bases remained unmatched. Germline V CDR1 and CDR2: SGHKS, YYEKEE (reference sequence). CDR3 loop: CASSHPGQGNNEQFF. CDR3 coding DNA: TGTGCCAGCAGCCACCCTGGACAGGGGAACAATGAGCAGTTCTTC.

J is TRBJ1-1 and V is TRBV15; weak D call: TRBD1 (5 bases). With 5 bases removed from V and 6 bases from J, the gap between germline ends came to 16 bases. The germline gives CDR1 LNHNV, CDR2 YYDKDF (reference sequence). This CDR3 is 14 amino acids long. CDR3 nucleotide sequence: TGTGCCACCAGCCCGGCGCCAGGGATCCCTGAAGCTTTCTTT. Its translation is CATSPAPGIPEAFF.

The gene calls are TRBV28 and TRBJ1-1; 8 bases match TRBD1. CDR3 length equals 16 residues. After removal of 2 bases from V and 1 base from J, the junction contained 6 bases not matched to a gene. In germline, CDR1 is MDHEN, CDR2 SYDVKM. Written as DNA, the CDR3 is TGTGCCAGCAGTTTAAGGACAGGGCAGAAGAACACTGAAGCTTTCTTT. It codes for CASSLRTGQKNTEAFF.

The V gene is TRBV16, the J gene TRBJ2-2, with no clear D. Trimming took 3 bases from V and 4 from J, leaving 6 bases between them. In germline, CDR1 is KGHSY, CDR2 FQNENV. This CDR3 region has 13 residues. The CDR3 DNA reads as TGTGCCAGCAGCCATCAGTTCACCGGGGAGCTGTTTTTT. This encodes CASSHQFTGELFF.

This rearrangement joins TRBV28 to TRBJ1-5, with unresolved D. This CDR3 has 16 residues. Trimming cost V 3 bases and J 3 bases, with 15 bases left between them. Germline V gives CDR1 MDHEN, CDR2 SYDVKM. CDR3 bases: TGTGCCAGCAGTTTCTTGCGGATGTCTAACAATCAGCCCCAGCATTTT. Translating it yields CASSFLRMSNNQPQHF.

This chain links TRBV19 with TRBJ2-1; 13 bases match TRBD2. The CDR3 loop spans 15 amino acids. V lost 1 base and J lost 6; bases outside the gene matches: 0. Germline V CDR1 and CDR2: LNHDA, SQIVND (reference sequence). The chain's CDR3 is CASSIGTSGSNEQFF. Written as DNA, the CDR3 is TGTGCCAGTAGTATAGGGACTAGCGGGAGCAATGAGCAGTTCTTC.

The V call is TRBV28, the J call TRBJ1-1; D is undetermined. V lost 3 bases and J 2 bases, leaving 7 bases between the germline ends. Germline V gene lookup returns CDR1 MDHEN and CDR2 SYDVKM. The CDR3 covers 13 residues. CDR3 in DNA: TGTGCCAGCAGTTTGGGGAGTAACACTGAAGCTTTCTTT. It is translated as CASSLGSNTEAFF. Full variable domain (rest looked up from reference TRBV28 and TRBJ1-1): DVKVTQSSRYLVKRTGEKVFLECVQDMDHENMFWYRQDPGLGLRLIYFSYDVKMKEKGDIPEGYSVSREKKERFSLILESASTNQTSMYLCASSLGSNTEAFFGQGTRLTVV.

The chain uses TRBV5-8 and TRBJ2-3; 9 bases align to TRBD1. CDR3 length: 20 amino acids. V lost 5 bases and J lost 0; bases outside the gene matches: 19. Germline CDR1 and CDR2: SGHTS and YDEGEE. The CDR3 loop is CASSLYKGDRESYSTDTQYF. The CDR3, as DNA: TGTGCCAGCAGTCTCTATAAAGGGGACAGGGAATCCTATAGCACAGATACGCAGTATTTT.

V gene TRBV27 combines with J gene TRBJ2-3, with a possible D match to TRBD2 (6 bases). V was trimmed by 2 bases and J by 4 bases, leaving 16 bases between them. Germline loops: CDR1 MNHEY, CDR2 SMNVEV (reference sequence). This CDR3 comprises 16 residues. CDR3 region: CASSLERAPNPDTQYF. DNA for the CDR3: TGTGCCAGCAGTTTAGAGCGGGCGCCCAACCCAGATACGCAGTATTTT.

This sequence joins TRBV2 and TRBJ2-5; TRBD2 agrees at 10 bases. The CDR3 consists of 14 residues. The germline CDR1 and CDR2 sequences are SNHLY and FYNNEI. Trimming at V came to 8 bases and at J to 1 base, leaving 4 bases not matched to a gene. The CDR3 protein is CASGQREGQETQYF. The CDR3 DNA follows: TGTGCCAGCGGGCAGCGGGAGGGCCAAGAGACCCAGTACTTC.

The chain joins TRBV28 to TRBJ2-3; D is unclear. V was shortened by 3 bases and J by 4 bases, with 8 bases between the two germline ends. Per the germline V gene, CDR1 is MDHEN and CDR2 is SYDVKM. The CDR3 is 13 residues long. CDR3 bases: TGTGCCAGCAGTTTGTCCGCCTCAGATACGCAGTATTTT. Protein product: CASSLSASDTQYF.